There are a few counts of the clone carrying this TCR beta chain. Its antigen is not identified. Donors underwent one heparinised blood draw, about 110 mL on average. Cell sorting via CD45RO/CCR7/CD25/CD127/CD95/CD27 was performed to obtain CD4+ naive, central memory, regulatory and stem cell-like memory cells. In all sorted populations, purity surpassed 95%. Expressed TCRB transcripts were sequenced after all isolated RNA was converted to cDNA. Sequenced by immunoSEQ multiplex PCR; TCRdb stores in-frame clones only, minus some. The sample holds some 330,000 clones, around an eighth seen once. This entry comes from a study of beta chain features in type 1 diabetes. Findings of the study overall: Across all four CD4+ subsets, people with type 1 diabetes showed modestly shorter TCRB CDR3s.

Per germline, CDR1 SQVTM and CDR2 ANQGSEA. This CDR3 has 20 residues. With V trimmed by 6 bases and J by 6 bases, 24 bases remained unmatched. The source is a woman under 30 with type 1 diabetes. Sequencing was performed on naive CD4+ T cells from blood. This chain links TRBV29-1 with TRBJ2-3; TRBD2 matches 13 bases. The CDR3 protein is CSVPGRTSGGAVGTADTQYF. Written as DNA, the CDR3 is TGCAGCGTCCCAGGGCGCACTAGCGGGGGGGCCGTGGGAACGGCGGATACGCAGTATTTT.